This T cell receptor (beta chain) is drawn from a study of OX40 agonist ivuxolimab in advanced cancers. Produced via immunoSEQ multiplex PCR; TCRdb's table is partial and in-frame only. The sample holds tens of thousands of clones, around 82% seen once. On cycle 4 day 1 and cycle 7 day 1, as well as at baseline, blood was sampled. Regarding this clone: Its antigen is not identified.

This CDR3 has 14 amino acids. Germline V CDR1 and CDR2: MNHNY, SVGAGI (reference sequence). Trimming cost V 4 bases and J 4 bases, with 14 bases left between them. Points from the study as a whole: At 0.1 to 3.0 mg/kg, CD4+ and CD8+ blood T cells expanded clonally by week 6. It was also the case that some nonresponders had low normalized T-cell clonal expansion.

Sequenced material: CD4+ or CD8+ T cells sorted from blood, taken in a trial of the OX40 agonist ivuxolimab. This rearrangement joins TRBV6-6 to TRBJ2-7; possible D gene TRBD1, 6 bases. The origin of this receptor is an adult with an advanced solid tumor such as melanoma, head and neck, liver or kidney cancer. The CDR3 is CASSFGQLAYEQYF. The DNA for the CDR3 is TGTGCCAGCAGTTTCGGACAGCTTGCGTACGAGCAGTACTTC.